The entry below describes one T cell receptor beta chain. Its target is not known. The CDR3 loop spans 14 amino acids. Germline V CDR1 and CDR2: MDHEN, SYDVKM. Trimming took off 5 bases at V and 8 bases at J, with 15 bases between the two ends. The entry originates in a study of shared clonotypes between healthy human individuals. Donors, without exception, were Caucasian adults residing in Nashville, Tennessee. Study-wide results and limits: A limitation of the genetic and exposure-history diversity represented arose from few donors.

Some clones are missing from TCRdb's copy, which holds only in-frame ones; the method was immunoSEQ multiplex PCR. In the table there are 2 million to 3 million clones, roughly 93% of which are singletons. The rearrangement uses TRBV28 and TRBJ1-4; possibly TRBD1 for D (6 bases). This sequence originates from a man aged 18 to 30 in good health. Some clones in this sample may be carry-over from other donors' samples. Material: naive CD4+ T cells from PBMCs. Subset of the sample: CD45RA+ positively selected. The CDR3 spells CASSQTGQGEKLFF. CDR3 DNA sequence: TGTGCCAGCAGTCAGACAGGCCAGGGGGAAAAACTGTTTTTT.